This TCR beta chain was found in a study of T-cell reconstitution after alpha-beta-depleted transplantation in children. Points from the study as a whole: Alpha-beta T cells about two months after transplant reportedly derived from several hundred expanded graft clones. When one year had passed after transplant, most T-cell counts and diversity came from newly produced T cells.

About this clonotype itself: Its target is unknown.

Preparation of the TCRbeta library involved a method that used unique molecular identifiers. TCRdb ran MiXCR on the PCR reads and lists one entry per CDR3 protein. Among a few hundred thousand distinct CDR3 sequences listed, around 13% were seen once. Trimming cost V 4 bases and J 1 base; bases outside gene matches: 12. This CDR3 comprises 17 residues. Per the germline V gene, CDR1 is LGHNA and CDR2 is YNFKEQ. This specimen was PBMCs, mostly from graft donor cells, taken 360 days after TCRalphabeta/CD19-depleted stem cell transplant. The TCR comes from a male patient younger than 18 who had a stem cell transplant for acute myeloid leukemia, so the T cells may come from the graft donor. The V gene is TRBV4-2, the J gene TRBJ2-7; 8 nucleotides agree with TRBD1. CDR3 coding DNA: TGTGCCAGCAGCCTGAAGACGGGGACAGGCCTTTCCTACGAGCAGTACTTC. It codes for CASSLKTGTGLSYEQYF.